This T cell receptor beta chain originates from a study of cytomegalovirus exposure and HLA in healthy donors. A note on this clone: Antigen specificity is unknown.

Study results and caveats: A few chains tied to CMV proved CMV antigen-specific in vitro.

13 Jbeta primers and 60 Vbeta primers were used for the PCR. Assay used: immunoSEQ multiplex PCR; TCRdb lists only in-frame clones, some missing. The table records fewer than 100,000 clones, about 80% of them present only once. The CDR3 extends over 11 amino acids. V dropped 6 bases and J dropped 11; count of bases not matched to a gene: 5. Germline CDR1 reads MNHNS; CDR2 reads SASEGT. The genes are TRBV6-1 and TRBJ1-1, with TRBD1 matching over 8 bases. This clonotype was obtained from a man in his sixties in good health and CMV-seropositive. Sequencing was done on a sample of PBMCs. CDR3 coding DNA: TGTGCCAGCAGGGCAGGGGGCGGCGCTTTCTTT. Translation gives CASRAGGGAFF.